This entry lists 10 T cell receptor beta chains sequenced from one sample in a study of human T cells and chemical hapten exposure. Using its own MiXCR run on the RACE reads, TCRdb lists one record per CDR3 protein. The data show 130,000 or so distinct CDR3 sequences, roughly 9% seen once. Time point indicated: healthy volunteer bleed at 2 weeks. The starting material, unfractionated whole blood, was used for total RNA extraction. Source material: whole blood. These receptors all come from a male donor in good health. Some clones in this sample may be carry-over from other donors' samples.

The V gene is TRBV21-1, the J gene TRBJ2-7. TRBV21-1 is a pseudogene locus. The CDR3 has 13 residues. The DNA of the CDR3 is TGTGCCAGCAGCCGTCGGACGGACTACGAGCAGTACTTC. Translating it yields CASSRRTDYEQYF.

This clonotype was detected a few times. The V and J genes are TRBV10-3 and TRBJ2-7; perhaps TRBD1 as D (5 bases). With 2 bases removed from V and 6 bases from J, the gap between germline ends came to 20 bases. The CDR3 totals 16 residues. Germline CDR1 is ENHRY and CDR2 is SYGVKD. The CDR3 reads CAISENIGQGRVEQYF. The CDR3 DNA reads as TGTGCCATCAGTGAGAATATAGGGCAGGGCAGGGTCGAGCAGTACTTC.

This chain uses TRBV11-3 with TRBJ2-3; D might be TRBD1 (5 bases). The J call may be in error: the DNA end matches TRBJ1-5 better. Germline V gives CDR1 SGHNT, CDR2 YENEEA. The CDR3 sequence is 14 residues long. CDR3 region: CASSLKPAGGEQHF. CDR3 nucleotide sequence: TGTGCCAGCAGCTTAAAACCAGCGGGGGGAGAGCAGCATTTT.

In nucleotides, the CDR3 is TGTGCCAGCAGCCACCAACAGGGGCAGAACACTGAAGCTTTCTTT. This encodes CASSHQQGQNTEAFF. V is TRBV4-2 and J is TRBJ1-1; TRBD1 aligns across 7 bases. The trim removed 3 bases at V and 1 base at J, leaving 5 bases unmatched. There are 15 residues in the CDR3. Germline CDR1 reads LGHNA; CDR2 reads YNFKEQ.

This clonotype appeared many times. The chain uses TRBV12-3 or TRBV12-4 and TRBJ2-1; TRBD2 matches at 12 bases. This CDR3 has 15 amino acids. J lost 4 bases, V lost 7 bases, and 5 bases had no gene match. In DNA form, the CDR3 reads TGTGCCAGCACGAGACTAGCGGGAGCGTACAATGAGCAGTTCTTC. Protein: CASTRLAGAYNEQFF.

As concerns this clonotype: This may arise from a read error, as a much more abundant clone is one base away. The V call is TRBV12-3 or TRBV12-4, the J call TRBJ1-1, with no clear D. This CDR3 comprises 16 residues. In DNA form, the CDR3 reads TGTGCCAGCTCGAAAAGGATCGCCCCGGGAGGCACTGACGCTTTCTTT. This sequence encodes CASSKRIAPGGTDAFF.

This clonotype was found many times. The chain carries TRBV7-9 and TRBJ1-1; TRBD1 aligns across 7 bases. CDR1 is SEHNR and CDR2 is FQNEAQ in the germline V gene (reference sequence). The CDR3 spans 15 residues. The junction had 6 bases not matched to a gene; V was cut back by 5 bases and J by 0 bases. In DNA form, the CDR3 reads TGTGCCAGCAGCCCCCGACAGGGAATGAACACTGAAGCTTTCTTT. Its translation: CASSPRQGMNTEAFF.

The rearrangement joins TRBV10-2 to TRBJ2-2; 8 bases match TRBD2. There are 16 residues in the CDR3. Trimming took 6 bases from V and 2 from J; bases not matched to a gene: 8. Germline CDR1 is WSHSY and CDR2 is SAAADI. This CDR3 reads CASRPASGQNTGELFF. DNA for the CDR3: TGCGCCAGCAGACCCGCTAGCGGGCAAAACACCGGGGAGCTGTTTTTT.

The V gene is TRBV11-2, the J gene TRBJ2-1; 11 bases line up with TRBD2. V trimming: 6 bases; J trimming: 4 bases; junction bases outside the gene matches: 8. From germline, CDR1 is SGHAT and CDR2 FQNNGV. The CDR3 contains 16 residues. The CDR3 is CASRHIAGGLYNEQFF. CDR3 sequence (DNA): TGTGCCAGCAGACACATAGCGGGGGGGCTGTACAATGAGCAGTTCTTC.

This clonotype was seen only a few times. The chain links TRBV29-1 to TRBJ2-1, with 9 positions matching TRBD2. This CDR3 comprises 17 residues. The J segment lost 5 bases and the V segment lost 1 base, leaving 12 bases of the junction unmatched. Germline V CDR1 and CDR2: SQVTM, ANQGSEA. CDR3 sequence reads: CSVEGLAGPPNHNEQFF. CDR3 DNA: TGCAGCGTTGAAGGTCTAGCGGGACCCCCCAACCACAATGAGCAGTTCTTC.